These T cell receptor beta chains were read from a single sample in a study of neurological immune-mediated disorders. From the 5' RACE reads, TCRdb called clonotypes with MiXCR, one entry per CDR3 protein. The sample yields about 58,000 distinct CDR3 sequences, about 3.4% seen once. The sample taken for sequencing was PBMCs. Receptor source: a woman in her sixties or seventies with multiple sclerosis. The CDR3 runs from the conserved cysteine through the conserved F or W. The order of the fields is clone size, J gene, CDR3 length, V gene, D gene, CDR3 protein, CDR3 DNA. A D gene is named only where the DNA matches it firmly. Not all rows give a size; the values are once, few, many and, for expanded clones, a class.

clone size: many
J gene: TRBJ2-3
CDR3 length: 14
V gene: TRBV10-3
D gene: -
CDR3 protein: CAISESRRTDTQYF
CDR3 DNA: TGTGCCATCAGTGAGTCGAGGCGCACAGATACGCAGTATTTT

clone size: many
J gene: TRBJ1-3
CDR3 length: 16
V gene: TRBV6-5
D gene: -
CDR3 protein: CASSIRGGSSGNTIYF
CDR3 DNA: TGTGCCAGCAGCATACGGGGAGGAAGCTCTGGAAACACCATATATTTT

clone size: many
J gene: TRBJ2-7
CDR3 length: 15
V gene: TRBV4-1
D gene: -
CDR3 protein: CASSQVRTDSYEQYF
CDR3 DNA: TGCGCCAGCAGCCAAGTGAGGACAGACTCCTACGAGCAGTACTTC

clone size: many
J gene: TRBJ1-2
CDR3 length: 13
V gene: TRBV28
D gene: -
CDR3 protein: CASRPVGLGGYTF
CDR3 DNA: TGTGCCAGCAGGCCGGTGGGTTTAGGAGGCTACACCTTC

clone size: many
J gene: TRBJ2-3
CDR3 length: 15
V gene: TRBV5-1
D gene: TRBD2
CDR3 protein: CASSLPRDYTDTQYF
CDR3 DNA: TGCGCCAGCAGCCTCCCCCGGGACTACACAGATACGCAGTATTTT

clone size: many
J gene: TRBJ2-2
CDR3 length: 16
V gene: TRBV14
D gene: TRBD2
CDR3 protein: CASSQYSGTGNGELFF
CDR3 DNA: TGTGCCAGCAGCCAATATAGCGGGACGGGCAACGGGGAGCTGTTTTTT

clone size: many
J gene: TRBJ2-7
CDR3 length: 13
V gene: TRBV6-2/TRBV6-3
D gene: -
CDR3 protein: CASRRNFFYEQYF
CDR3 DNA: TGTGCCAGCAGGAGGAACTTCTTCTACGAGCAGTACTTC

clone size: many
J gene: TRBJ2-2
CDR3 length: 17
V gene: TRBV11-3
D gene: -
CDR3 protein: CASSLGPAGGYTGELFF
CDR3 DNA: TGTGCCAGCAGCTTAGGACCGGCAGGGGGGTACACCGGGGAGCTGTTTTTT

clone size: many
J gene: TRBJ2-5
CDR3 length: 14
V gene: TRBV20-1
D gene: TRBD1
CDR3 protein: CSASDRGLGETQYF
CDR3 DNA: TGCAGTGCTTCTGACAGGGGGCTCGGAGAGACCCAGTACTTC

clone size: many
J gene: TRBJ2-1
CDR3 length: 13
V gene: TRBV7-3
D gene: -
CDR3 protein: CASSLSPVGEQFF
CDR3 DNA: TGTGCCAGCAGCTTGAGTCCGGTTGGTGAGCAGTTCTTC

clone size: many
J gene: TRBJ2-5
CDR3 length: 14
V gene: TRBV5-1
D gene: -
CDR3 protein: CASSPGQLQETQYF
CDR3 DNA: TGCGCCAGCAGCCCAGGACAACTTCAAGAGACCCAGTACTTC

clone size: many
J gene: TRBJ2-2
CDR3 length: 14
V gene: TRBV5-1
D gene: -
CDR3 protein: CASSLADNTGELFF
CDR3 DNA: TGCGCCAGCAGCTTGGCCGACAACACCGGGGAGCTGTTTTTT

clone size: many
J gene: TRBJ1-2
CDR3 length: 13
V gene: TRBV29-1
D gene: -
CDR3 protein: CSGSRDPNYGYTF
CDR3 DNA: TGCAGCGGGAGTAGGGATCCGAACTATGGCTACACCTTC

clone size: many
J gene: TRBJ1-1
CDR3 length: 17
V gene: TRBV5-1
D gene: -
CDR3 protein: CASSLAGSSVMNTEAFF
CDR3 DNA: TGCGCCAGCAGCTTGGCGGGTTCGAGTGTGATGAACACTGAAGCTTTCTTT

clone size: many
J gene: TRBJ1-1
CDR3 length: 13
V gene: TRBV10-3
D gene: -
CDR3 protein: CAIRGRMNTEAFF
CDR3 DNA: TGTGCCATCAGGGGACGCATGAACACTGAAGCTTTCTTT

clone size: many
J gene: TRBJ2-3
CDR3 length: 16
V gene: TRBV20-1
D gene: TRBD2
CDR3 protein: CSAQKPTSGRADTQYF
CDR3 DNA: TGCAGTGCCCAGAAACCGACTAGCGGGAGGGCAGATACGCAGTATTTT

clone size: many
J gene: TRBJ2-7
CDR3 length: 13
V gene: TRBV5-1
D gene: -
CDR3 protein: CASNRIPGDEQYF
CDR3 DNA: TGCGCCAGCAATAGAATCCCCGGGGACGAGCAGTACTTC

clone size: many
J gene: TRBJ2-2
CDR3 length: 15
V gene: TRBV7-2
D gene: -
CDR3 protein: CASSFWTANTGELFF
CDR3 DNA: TGTGCCAGCAGCTTCTGGACGGCGAACACCGGGGAGCTGTTTTTT

clone size: -
J gene: TRBJ1-2
CDR3 length: 12
V gene: TRBV3-1
D gene: -
CDR3 protein: CASSQVGYGYTF
CDR3 DNA: TGTGCCAGCAGCCAAGTCGGGTATGGCTACACCTTC

clone size: few
J gene: TRBJ2-3
CDR3 length: 14
V gene: TRBV19
D gene: -
CDR3 protein: CASSMLGITDTQYF
CDR3 DNA: TGTGCCAGTAGTATGTTGGGGATCACAGATACGCAGTATTTT

clone size: many
J gene: TRBJ2-5
CDR3 length: 10
V gene: TRBV20-1
D gene: -
CDR3 protein: CSASQETQYF
CDR3 DNA: TGCAGTGCTAGCCAAGAGACCCAGTACTTC

clone size: many
J gene: TRBJ1-1
CDR3 length: 15
V gene: TRBV20-1
D gene: TRBD1
CDR3 protein: CSASDPGQGNTEAFF
CDR3 DNA: TGCAGTGCTAGTGACCCGGGACAGGGGAACACTGAAGCTTTCTTT

clone size: many
J gene: TRBJ2-5
CDR3 length: 16
V gene: TRBV6-5
D gene: TRBD2
CDR3 protein: CASSSPGLAGGKTQYF
CDR3 DNA: TGTGCCAGCAGTTCCCCGGGACTAGCGGGAGGAAAGACCCAGTACTTC

clone size: many
J gene: TRBJ2-1
CDR3 length: 16
V gene: TRBV20-1
D gene: TRBD2
CDR3 protein: CSARSSGRGSYNEQFF
CDR3 DNA: TGCAGTGCTAGATCCAGCGGGAGGGGTTCCTACAATGAGCAGTTCTTC

clone size: many
J gene: TRBJ2-4
CDR3 length: 15
V gene: TRBV7-2
D gene: -
CDR3 protein: CASSLDRSSKNIQYF
CDR3 DNA: TGTGCCAGCAGCTTAGATAGGAGCTCAAAGAACATTCAGTACTTC

clone size: many
J gene: TRBJ1-4
CDR3 length: 14
V gene: TRBV28
D gene: -
CDR3 protein: CASSLELGTRKLFF
CDR3 DNA: TGTGCCAGCAGTTTAGAGTTGGGGACACGAAAACTGTTTTTT

clone size: many
J gene: TRBJ2-4
CDR3 length: 12
V gene: TRBV6-2/TRBV6-3
D gene: -
CDR3 protein: CASTVGVGIQYF
CDR3 DNA: TGTGCCAGCACCGTGGGGGTAGGCATTCAGTACTTC

clone size: many
J gene: TRBJ2-7
CDR3 length: 15
V gene: TRBV6-6
D gene: TRBD1
CDR3 protein: CASRLRTGRAYEQYF
CDR3 DNA: TGTGCCAGCAGACTCCGGACAGGGAGAGCCTACGAGCAGTACTTC

clone size: many
J gene: TRBJ2-5
CDR3 length: 15
V gene: TRBV5-1
D gene: -
CDR3 protein: CASSLTAGTEETQYF
CDR3 DNA: TGCGCCAGCAGCTTAACGGCCGGGACGGAAGAGACCCAGTACTTC

clone size: many
J gene: TRBJ2-3
CDR3 length: 14
V gene: TRBV20-1
D gene: -
CDR3 protein: CSVLATDSKDTQYF
CDR3 DNA: TGCAGTGTCCTCGCGACCGACTCAAAAGATACGCAGTATTTT

clone size: many
J gene: TRBJ2-4
CDR3 length: 15
V gene: TRBV10-2
D gene: -
CDR3 protein: CASSEIKNRVDIQYF
CDR3 DNA: TGCGCCAGCAGTGAGATAAAAAACAGGGTAGACATTCAGTACTTC

clone size: many
J gene: TRBJ2-5
CDR3 length: 16
V gene: TRBV5-1
D gene: TRBD1
CDR3 protein: CASSPRLTGGQETQYF
CDR3 DNA: TGCGCCAGCAGCCCGAGACTGACAGGGGGCCAGGAGACCCAGTACTTC

clone size: many
J gene: TRBJ2-2
CDR3 length: 16
V gene: TRBV5-1
D gene: -
CDR3 protein: CASSLEPVKNTGELFF
CDR3 DNA: TGCGCCAGCAGCTTGGAACCGGTAAAGAACACCGGGGAGCTGTTTTTT

clone size: many
J gene: TRBJ1-2
CDR3 length: 14
V gene: TRBV5-1
D gene: TRBD1
CDR3 protein: CASSDPGQEYGYTF
CDR3 DNA: TGCGCCAGCAGCGATCCGGGACAGGAATATGGCTACACCTTC

clone size: many
J gene: TRBJ2-1
CDR3 length: 15
V gene: TRBV20-1
D gene: TRBD1
CDR3 protein: CSARAFRTGYDEQFF
CDR3 DNA: TGCAGTGCTAGAGCTTTCCGGACAGGATACGATGAGCAGTTCTTC

clone size: medium-sized
J gene: TRBJ2-4
CDR3 length: 14
V gene: TRBV28
D gene: -
CDR3 protein: CASSTRKGKNIQYF
CDR3 DNA: TGTGCCAGCAGTACCCGCAAGGGCAAAAACATTCAGTACTTC

clone size: few
J gene: TRBJ1-1
CDR3 length: 12
V gene: TRBV20-1
D gene: -
CDR3 protein: CSARDLGLEAFF
CDR3 DNA: TGCAGTGCTAGAGATTTGGGACTTGAAGCTTTCTTT

clone size: -
J gene: TRBJ1-5
CDR3 length: 14
V gene: TRBV10-3
D gene: -
CDR3 protein: CAISEWGAHKTQNF
CDR3 DNA: TGTGCCATCAGTGAGTGGGGGGCCCATAAGACCCAGAATTTT

clone size: many
J gene: TRBJ1-5
CDR3 length: 17
V gene: TRBV28
D gene: -
CDR3 protein: CASSASGTGVSNQPQHF
CDR3 DNA: TGTGCCAGCAGTGCCTCCGGGACCGGGGTTAGCAATCAGCCCCAGCATTTT

clone size: many
J gene: TRBJ2-3
CDR3 length: 13
V gene: TRBV18
D gene: -
CDR3 protein: CASSEAQTDTQYF
CDR3 DNA: TGTGCCAGCTCAGAAGCCCAGACAGATACGCAGTATTTT

clone size: many
J gene: TRBJ2-7
CDR3 length: 12
V gene: TRBV28
D gene: -
CDR3 protein: CASSSGAYEQYF
CDR3 DNA: TGTGCCAGCAGTTCGGGGGCCTACGAGCAGTACTTC

clone size: many
J gene: TRBJ1-5
CDR3 length: 14
V gene: TRBV12-3/TRBV12-4
D gene: -
CDR3 protein: CASSSDGYNQPQHF
CDR3 DNA: TGTGCCAGCAGTTCTGACGGATACAATCAGCCCCAGCATTTT

clone size: many
J gene: TRBJ2-4
CDR3 length: 14
V gene: TRBV20-1
D gene: -
CDR3 protein: CSARTSRSKNIQYF
CDR3 DNA: TGCAGTGCTAGAACTTCACGTTCCAAAAACATTCAGTACTTC

clone size: many
J gene: TRBJ2-7
CDR3 length: 12
V gene: TRBV7-9
D gene: -
CDR3 protein: CASSRETAEQYF
CDR3 DNA: TGTGCCAGCAGCCGTGAAACTGCCGAGCAGTACTTC

clone size: many
J gene: TRBJ1-2
CDR3 length: 15
V gene: TRBV12-3/TRBV12-4
D gene: -
CDR3 protein: CASSLNRGSTYGYTF
CDR3 DNA: TGTGCCAGCAGTTTAAATAGGGGGTCCACCTATGGCTACACCTTC

clone size: many
J gene: TRBJ2-6
CDR3 length: 15
V gene: TRBV5-1
D gene: -
CDR3 protein: CASSSGLSGANVLTF
CDR3 DNA: TGCGCCAGCAGCTCGGGCCTCTCTGGGGCCAACGTCCTGACTTTC

clone size: many
J gene: TRBJ2-1
CDR3 length: 13
V gene: TRBV7-2
D gene: TRBD1
CDR3 protein: CASSPNRGSAGFF
CDR3 DNA: TGTGCCAGCAGCCCCAACAGGGGGTCTGCTGGGTTCTTC

clone size: many
J gene: TRBJ1-2
CDR3 length: 12
V gene: TRBV10-3
D gene: TRBD1
CDR3 protein: CASEGQGHGYTF
CDR3 DNA: TGTGCCTCGGAGGGACAGGGTCATGGCTACACCTTC

clone size: many
J gene: TRBJ1-2
CDR3 length: 14
V gene: TRBV7-9
D gene: TRBD1
CDR3 protein: CASSLLDRGRGYTF
CDR3 DNA: TGTGCCAGCAGCTTACTGGACAGGGGGCGAGGCTACACCTTC

clone size: many
J gene: TRBJ1-5
CDR3 length: 14
V gene: TRBV12-3/TRBV12-4
D gene: -
CDR3 protein: CASSSGQNNQPQHF
CDR3 DNA: TGTGCCAGCAGTTCCGGCCAGAACAATCAGCCCCAGCATTTT

clone size: many
J gene: TRBJ2-1
CDR3 length: 20
V gene: TRBV21-1
D gene: -
CDR3 protein: CASSKARRQGALPLLNEQFF
CDR3 DNA: TGTGCCAGCAGCAAAGCCAGGCGACAGGGGGCCCTTCCTCTGCTCAATGAGCAGTTCTTC

clone size: many
J gene: TRBJ1-5
CDR3 length: 15
V gene: TRBV11-3
D gene: -
CDR3 protein: CASRNRQEPNQPQHF
CDR3 DNA: TGTGCCAGCAGAAACCGACAGGAGCCCAATCAGCCCCAGCATTTT

clone size: many
J gene: TRBJ2-1
CDR3 length: 15
V gene: TRBV11-2
D gene: -
CDR3 protein: CASSLEGSSYNEQFF
CDR3 DNA: TGTGCCAGCAGCTTGGAGGGCAGCTCCTACAATGAGCAGTTCTTC

clone size: many
J gene: TRBJ1-1
CDR3 length: 18
V gene: TRBV5-1
D gene: -
CDR3 protein: CASSVTVRARGMNTEAFF
CDR3 DNA: TGCGCCAGCAGCGTCACCGTCAGGGCCCGGGGGATGAACACTGAAGCTTTCTTT

clone size: many
J gene: TRBJ2-1
CDR3 length: 16
V gene: TRBV6-4
D gene: TRBD2
CDR3 protein: CASSRGLAPSDNEQFF
CDR3 DNA: TGTGCCAGCAGCCGGGGACTAGCGCCTAGCGACAATGAGCAGTTCTTC

clone size: -
J gene: TRBJ2-7
CDR3 length: 15
V gene: TRBV9
D gene: TRBD2
CDR3 protein: CASSVASGTAYEQYF
CDR3 DNA: TGTGCCAGCAGCGTAGCTAGCGGGACCGCCTACGAGCAGTACTTC

clone size: many
J gene: TRBJ2-1
CDR3 length: 14
V gene: TRBV9
D gene: -
CDR3 protein: CASSVATQGPRWFF
CDR3 DNA: TGTGCCAGCAGCGTAGCTACTCAGGGGCCCCGTTGGTTCTTC

clone size: many
J gene: TRBJ2-6
CDR3 length: 18
V gene: TRBV12-3/TRBV12-4
D gene: TRBD1
CDR3 protein: CASSLTRGRRAGANVLTF
CDR3 DNA: TGTGCCAGCAGTTTGACCAGGGGGCGCAGGGCTGGGGCCAACGTCCTGACTTTC